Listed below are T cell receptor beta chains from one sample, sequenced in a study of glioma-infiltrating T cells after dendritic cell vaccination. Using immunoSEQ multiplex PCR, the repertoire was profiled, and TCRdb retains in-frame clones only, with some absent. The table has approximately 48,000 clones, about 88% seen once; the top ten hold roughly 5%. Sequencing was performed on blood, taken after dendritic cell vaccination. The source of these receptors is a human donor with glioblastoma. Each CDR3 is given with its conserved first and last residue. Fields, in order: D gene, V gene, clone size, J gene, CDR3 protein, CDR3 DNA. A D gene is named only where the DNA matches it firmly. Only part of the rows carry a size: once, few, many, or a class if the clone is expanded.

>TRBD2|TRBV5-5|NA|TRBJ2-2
CASSRILAGVTGELFF
TGTGCCAGCAGCAGAATACTAGCGGGAGTGACCGGGGAGCTGTTTTTT
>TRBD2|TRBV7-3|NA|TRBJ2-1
CASSLLPSGDEQFF
TGTGCCAGCAGCTTACTTCCTAGCGGGGATGAGCAGTTCTTC
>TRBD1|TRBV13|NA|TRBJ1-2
CASSLGTGGYGYTF
TGTGCCAGCAGCTTAGGGACAGGGGGCTATGGCTACACCTTC
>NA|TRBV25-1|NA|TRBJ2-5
CASSRSGVNQETQYF
TGTGCCAGCAGTCGGTCGGGAGTCAACCAAGAGACCCAGTACTTC
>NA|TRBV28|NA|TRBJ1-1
CASLPPRGTEAFF
TGTGCCAGCCTCCCCCCTAGGGGCACTGAAGCTTTCTTT
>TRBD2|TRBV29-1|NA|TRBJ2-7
CSVAPGGSYEQYF
TGCAGCGTTGCCCCGGGGGGATCCTACGAGCAGTACTTC
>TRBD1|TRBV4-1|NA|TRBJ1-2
CASSQGTGLAYYGYTF
TGCGCCAGCAGCCAAGGGACAGGGCTCGCTTACTATGGCTACACCTTC
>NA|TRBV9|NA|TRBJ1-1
CASSVAYTGVAFF
TGTGCCAGCAGCGTAGCCTACACGGGTGTGGCTTTCTTT
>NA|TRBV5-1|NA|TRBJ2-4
CASSRLIGTPKNIQYF
TGCGCCAGCAGCAGGTTAATAGGGACACCTAAAAACATTCAGTACTTC
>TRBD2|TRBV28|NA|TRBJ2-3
CASLSGGLRDTQYF
TGTGCCAGCCTGTCGGGGGGATTACGAGATACGCAGTATTTT
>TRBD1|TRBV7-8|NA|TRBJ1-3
CASRSSDRADSGNTIYF
TGTGCCAGCAGATCATCGGACAGGGCCGACTCTGGAAACACCATATATTTT
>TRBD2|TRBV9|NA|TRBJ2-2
CASSVGGRTPGELFF
TGTGCCAGCAGCGTAGGCGGGAGGACCCCCGGGGAGCTGTTTTTT
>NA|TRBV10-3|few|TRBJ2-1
CAISDQAGLYNEQFF
TGTGCCATCAGTGATCAGGCGGGACTTTACAATGAGCAGTTCTTC
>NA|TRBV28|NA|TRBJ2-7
CASSSLPFSTYEQYF
TGTGCCAGCAGTTCACTCCCCTTTTCAACCTACGAGCAGTACTTC
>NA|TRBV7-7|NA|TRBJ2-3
CASSSSQTDTQYF
TGTGCTAGCAGCTCATCACAGACAGATACGCAGTATTTT
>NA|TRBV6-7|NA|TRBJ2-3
CASSYSRLDTQYF
TGTGCCAGCAGTTACTCGAGGTTGGATACGCAGTATTTT
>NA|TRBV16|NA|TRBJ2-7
CASSQSNQGIYEQYF
TGTGCCAGCAGCCAATCTAATCAGGGTATCTACGAGCAGTACTTC
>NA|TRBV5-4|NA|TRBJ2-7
CASSDDQRKRLANEQYF
TGTGCCAGCAGCGACGACCAGAGGAAGCGGCTAGCCAACGAGCAGTACTTC
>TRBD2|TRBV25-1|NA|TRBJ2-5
CASLDLAGARETQYF
TGTGCCAGTCTGGATTTAGCGGGAGCTCGGGAGACCCAGTACTTC
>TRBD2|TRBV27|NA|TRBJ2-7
CASSFSGTSGYEQYF
TGTGCCAGCAGTTTCTCCGGGACTAGCGGATACGAGCAGTACTTC
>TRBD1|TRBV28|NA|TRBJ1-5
CASSFRGTGNYQPQHF
TGTGCCAGCAGTTTTCGAGGGACAGGGAACTATCAGCCCCAGCATTTT
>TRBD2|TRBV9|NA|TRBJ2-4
CASSAPRTSGRAVDIQYF
TGTGCCAGCAGCGCCCCCCGGACTAGCGGGAGGGCCGTTGACATTCAGTACTTC
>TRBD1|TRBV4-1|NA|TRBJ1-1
CASSQNYGQAWGAFF
TGCGCCAGCAGCCAGAACTACGGACAGGCCTGGGGAGCTTTCTTT
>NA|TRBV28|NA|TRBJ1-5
CASSSMQGIQPQHF
TGTGCCAGCAGTTCCATGCAGGGAATTCAGCCCCAGCATTTT
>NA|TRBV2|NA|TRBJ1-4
CASSSGSATNEKLFF
TGTGCCAGCAGTTCAGGTTCCGCAACTAATGAAAAACTGTTTTTT
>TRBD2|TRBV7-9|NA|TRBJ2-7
CASSLAGGLAGTYEQYF
TGTGCCAGCAGCTTAGCGGGTGGACTAGCGGGAACCTACGAGCAGTACTTC
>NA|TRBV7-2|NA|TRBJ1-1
CASSLLDRAFF
TGTGCCAGCAGCTTACTTGATCGGGCTTTCTTT
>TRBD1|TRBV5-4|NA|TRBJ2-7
CASSRLDREVHEQYF
TGTGCCAGCAGCCGTTTGGACAGGGAGGTCCACGAGCAGTACTTC
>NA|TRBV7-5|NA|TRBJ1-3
CARSSNRGQPGNTIYF
TGTGCCAGAAGCTCGAACAGGGGTCAACCTGGAAACACCATATATTTT
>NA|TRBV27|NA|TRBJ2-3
CASSLGASTDTQYF
TGTGCCAGCAGTTTGGGGGCTAGCACAGATACGCAGTATTTT
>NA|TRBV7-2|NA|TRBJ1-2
CASSLAGRVEDYGYTF
TGTGCCAGCAGCTTAGCGGGGAGGGTGGAGGACTATGGCTACACCTTC
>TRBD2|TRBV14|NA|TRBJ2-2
CASSQGLAGPGELFF
TGTGCCAGCAGCCAGGGACTAGCGGGACCCGGGGAGCTGTTTTTT